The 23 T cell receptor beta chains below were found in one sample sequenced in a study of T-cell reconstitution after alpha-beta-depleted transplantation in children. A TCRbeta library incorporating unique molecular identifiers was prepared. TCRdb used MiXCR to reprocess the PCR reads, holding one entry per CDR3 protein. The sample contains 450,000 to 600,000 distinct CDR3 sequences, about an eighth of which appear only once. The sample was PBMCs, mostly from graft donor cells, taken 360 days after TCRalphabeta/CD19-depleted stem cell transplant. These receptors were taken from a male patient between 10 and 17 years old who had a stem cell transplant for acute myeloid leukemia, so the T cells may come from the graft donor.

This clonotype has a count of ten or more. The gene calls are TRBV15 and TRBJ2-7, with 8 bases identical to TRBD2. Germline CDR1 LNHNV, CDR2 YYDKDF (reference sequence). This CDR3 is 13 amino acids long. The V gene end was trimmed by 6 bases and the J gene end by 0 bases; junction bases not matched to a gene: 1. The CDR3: CATRAGASYEQYF. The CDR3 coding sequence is TGTGCCACCAGAGCGGGAGCCTCCTACGAGCAGTACTTC. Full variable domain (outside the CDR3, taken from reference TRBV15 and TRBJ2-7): DAMVIQNPRYQVTQFGKPVTLSCSQTLNHNVMYWYQQKSSQAPKLLFHYYDKDFNNEADTPDNFQSRRPNTSFCFLDIRSPGLGDTAMYLCATRAGASYEQYFGPGTRLTVT.

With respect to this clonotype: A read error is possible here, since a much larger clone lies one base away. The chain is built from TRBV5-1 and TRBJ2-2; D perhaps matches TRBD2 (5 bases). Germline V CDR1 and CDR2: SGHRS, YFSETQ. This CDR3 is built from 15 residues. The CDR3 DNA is TGCGCCAGCAGCGCGGACTCCCGGAACACCAGGGAGCTGTTTTTT. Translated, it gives CASSADSRNTRELFF.

CDR3 sequence (DNA): TGTGCCAGCAGCTTACTGTCGGCGGGAGTTCCTGAGCAGTTCTTC. This encodes CASSLLSAGVPEQFF. V and J are TRBV7-9 and TRBJ2-1; TRBD2 agrees at 7 bases. J lost 9 bases, V lost 2 bases, and 10 bases had no gene match. Germline V lookup: CDR1 SEHNR, CDR2 FQNEAQ (reference sequence). The CDR3 sequence is 15 residues long.

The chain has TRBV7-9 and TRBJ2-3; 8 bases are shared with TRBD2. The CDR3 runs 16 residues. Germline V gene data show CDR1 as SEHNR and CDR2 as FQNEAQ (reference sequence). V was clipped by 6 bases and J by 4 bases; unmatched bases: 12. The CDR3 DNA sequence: TGTGCCAGCAGGATATATCGGACTAGCTTCCCAGATACGCAGTATTTT. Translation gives CASRIYRTSFPDTQYF.

The CDR3 bases are TGCAGTGCTACACTAGCGGGAGCCAAAAACATTCAGTACTTC. Residues: CSATLAGAKNIQYF. The chain employs TRBV20-1 and TRBJ2-4; the match to TRBD2 covers 9 bases. V gave up 4 bases and J gave up 0 bases; unmatched junction bases: 1. This CDR3 comprises 14 residues. The germline gives CDR1 DFQATT, CDR2 SNEGSKA (reference sequence).

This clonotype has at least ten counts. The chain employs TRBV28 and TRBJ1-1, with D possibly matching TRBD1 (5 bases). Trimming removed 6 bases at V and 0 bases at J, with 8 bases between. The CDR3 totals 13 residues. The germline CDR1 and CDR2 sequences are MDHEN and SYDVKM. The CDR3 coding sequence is TGTGCCAGCAGCGGGGGAATGAACACTGAAGCTTTCTTT. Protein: CASSGGMNTEAFF.

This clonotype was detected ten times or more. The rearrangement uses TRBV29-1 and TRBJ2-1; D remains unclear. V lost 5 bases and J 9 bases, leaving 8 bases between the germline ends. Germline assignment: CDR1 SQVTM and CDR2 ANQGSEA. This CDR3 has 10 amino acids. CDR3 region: CSVSWGEQFF. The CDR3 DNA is TGCAGCGTTTCTTGGGGTGAGCAGTTCTTC.

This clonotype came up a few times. CDR3 DNA sequence: TGTGCCACCAGCAGAGGGACGTCGTACACCGGGGAGCTGTTTTTT. Translating gives CATSRGTSYTGELFF. J is TRBJ2-2 and V is TRBV15; D remains ambiguous. CDR1 and CDR2 from the germline V gene are LNHNV and YYDKDF (reference sequence). CDR3 length: 15 amino acids. V lost 1 base and J lost 3, with 9 bases in between.

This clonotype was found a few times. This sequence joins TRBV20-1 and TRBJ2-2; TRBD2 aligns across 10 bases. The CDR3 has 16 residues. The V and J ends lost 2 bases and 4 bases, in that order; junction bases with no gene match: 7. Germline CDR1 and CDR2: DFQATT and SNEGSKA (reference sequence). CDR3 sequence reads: CSARIGLAAFTGELFF. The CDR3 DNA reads TGCAGTGCTAGAATAGGACTAGCGGCTTTCACCGGGGAGCTGTTTTTT.

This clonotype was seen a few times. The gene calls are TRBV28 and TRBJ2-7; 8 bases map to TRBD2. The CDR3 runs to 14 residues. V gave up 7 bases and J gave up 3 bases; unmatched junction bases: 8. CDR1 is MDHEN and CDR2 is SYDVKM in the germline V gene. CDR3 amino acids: CASTALAEIYEQYF. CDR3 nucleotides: TGTGCCAGCACCGCACTAGCGGAGATCTACGAGCAGTACTTC.

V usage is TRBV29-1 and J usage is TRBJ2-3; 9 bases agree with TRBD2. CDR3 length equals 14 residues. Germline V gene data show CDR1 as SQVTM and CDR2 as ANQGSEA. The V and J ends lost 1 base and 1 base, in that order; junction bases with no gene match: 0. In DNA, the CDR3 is TGCAGCGTTGAAGCTAGCGGGGGCACAGATACGCAGTATTTT. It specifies CSVEASGGTDTQYF.

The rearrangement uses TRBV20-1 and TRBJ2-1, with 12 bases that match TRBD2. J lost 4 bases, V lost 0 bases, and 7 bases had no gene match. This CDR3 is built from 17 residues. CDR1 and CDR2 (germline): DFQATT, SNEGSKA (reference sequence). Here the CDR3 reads CSARETSGRRPYNEQFF. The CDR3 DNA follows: TGCAGTGCTAGAGAGACTAGCGGGAGACGTCCGTACAATGAGCAGTTCTTC.

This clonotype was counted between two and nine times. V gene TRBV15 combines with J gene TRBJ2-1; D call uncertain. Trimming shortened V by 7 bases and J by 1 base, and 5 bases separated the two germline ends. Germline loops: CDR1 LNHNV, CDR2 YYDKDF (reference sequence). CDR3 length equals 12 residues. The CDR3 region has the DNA TGTGCCACCATGGATTCCTACAATGAGCAGTTCTTC. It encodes CATMDSYNEQFF.

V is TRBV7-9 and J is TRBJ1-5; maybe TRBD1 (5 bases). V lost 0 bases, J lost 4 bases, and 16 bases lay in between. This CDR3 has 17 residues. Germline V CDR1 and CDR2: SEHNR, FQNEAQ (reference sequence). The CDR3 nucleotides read TGTGCCAGCAGCTTAGCAGAAGACAGCGAATGGAATCAGCCCCAGCATTTT. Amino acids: CASSLAEDSEWNQPQHF.

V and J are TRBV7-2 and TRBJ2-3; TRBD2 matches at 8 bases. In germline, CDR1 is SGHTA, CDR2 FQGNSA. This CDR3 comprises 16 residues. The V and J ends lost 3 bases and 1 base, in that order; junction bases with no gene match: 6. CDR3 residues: CASSFRPGLGTDTQYF. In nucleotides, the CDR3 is TGTGCCAGCAGCTTTAGGCCGGGACTAGGCACAGATACGCAGTATTTT.

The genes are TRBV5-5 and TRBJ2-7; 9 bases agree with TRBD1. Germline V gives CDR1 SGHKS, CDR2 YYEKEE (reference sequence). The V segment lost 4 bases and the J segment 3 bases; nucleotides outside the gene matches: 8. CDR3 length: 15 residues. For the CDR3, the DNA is TGTGCCAGCAGCCCAAGGACGACAGGGGGCTACGAGCAGTACTTC. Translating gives CASSPRTTGGYEQYF.

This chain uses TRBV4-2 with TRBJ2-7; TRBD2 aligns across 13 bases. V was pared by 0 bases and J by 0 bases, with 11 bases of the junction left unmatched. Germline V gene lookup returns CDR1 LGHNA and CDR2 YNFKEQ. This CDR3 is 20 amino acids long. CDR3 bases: TGTGCCAGCAGCCAAGACGGGGTTCGGAGGACTAGCGGGAGCTCCTACGAGCAGTACTTC. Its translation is CASSQDGVRRTSGSSYEQYF.

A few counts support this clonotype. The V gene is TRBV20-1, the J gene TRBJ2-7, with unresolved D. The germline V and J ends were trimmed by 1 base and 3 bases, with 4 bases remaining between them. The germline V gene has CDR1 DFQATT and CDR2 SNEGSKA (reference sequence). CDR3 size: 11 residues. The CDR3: CSARGYYEQYF. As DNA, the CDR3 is TGCAGTGCTAGAGGGTACTACGAGCAGTACTTC.

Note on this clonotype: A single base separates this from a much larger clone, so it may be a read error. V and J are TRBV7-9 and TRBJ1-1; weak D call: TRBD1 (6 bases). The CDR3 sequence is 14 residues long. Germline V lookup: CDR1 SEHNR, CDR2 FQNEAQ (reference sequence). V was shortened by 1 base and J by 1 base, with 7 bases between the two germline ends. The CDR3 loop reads CASSLGQENTEAFF. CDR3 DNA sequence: TGTGCCAGCAGCTTAGGACAGGAGAACACTGAAGCTTTCTTT.

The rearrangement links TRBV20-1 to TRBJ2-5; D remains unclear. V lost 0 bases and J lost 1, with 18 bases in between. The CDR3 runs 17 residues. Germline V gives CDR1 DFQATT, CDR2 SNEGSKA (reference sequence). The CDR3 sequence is CSARDFQGWQVQETQYF. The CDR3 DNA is TGCAGTGCTAGAGATTTTCAAGGGTGGCAGGTCCAAGAGACCCAGTACTTC.

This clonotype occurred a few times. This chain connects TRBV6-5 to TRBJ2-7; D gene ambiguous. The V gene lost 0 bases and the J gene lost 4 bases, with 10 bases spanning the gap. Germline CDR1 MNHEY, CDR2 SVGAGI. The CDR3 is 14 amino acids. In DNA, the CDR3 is TGTGCCAGCAGTTACTCCGAATTAGGGTACGAGCAGTACTTC. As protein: CASSYSELGYEQYF.

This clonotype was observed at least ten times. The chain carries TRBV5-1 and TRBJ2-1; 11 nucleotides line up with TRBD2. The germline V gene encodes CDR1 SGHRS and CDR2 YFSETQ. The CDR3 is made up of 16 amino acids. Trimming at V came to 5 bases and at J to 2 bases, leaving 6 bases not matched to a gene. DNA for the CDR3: TGCGCCAGCAGAGAACTAGCGGGAGCTACCTACAATGAGCAGTTCTTC. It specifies CASRELAGATYNEQFF.

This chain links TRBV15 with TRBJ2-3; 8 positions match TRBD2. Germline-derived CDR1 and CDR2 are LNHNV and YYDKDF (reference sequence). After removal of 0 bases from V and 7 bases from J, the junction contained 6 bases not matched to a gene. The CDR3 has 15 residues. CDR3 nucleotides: TGTGCCACCAGCAGAGAAATCAGTAGCGGGAATACGCAGTATTTT. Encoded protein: CATSREISSGNTQYF.